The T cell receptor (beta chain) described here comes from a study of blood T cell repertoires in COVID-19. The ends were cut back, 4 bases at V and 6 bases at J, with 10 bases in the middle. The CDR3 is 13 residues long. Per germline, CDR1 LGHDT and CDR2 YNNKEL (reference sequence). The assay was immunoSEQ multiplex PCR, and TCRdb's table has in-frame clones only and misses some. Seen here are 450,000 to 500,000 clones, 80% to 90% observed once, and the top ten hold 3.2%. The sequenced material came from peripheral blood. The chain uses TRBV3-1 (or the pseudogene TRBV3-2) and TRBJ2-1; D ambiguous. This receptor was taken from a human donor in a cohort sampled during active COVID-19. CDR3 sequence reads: CASSLFNGNEQFF. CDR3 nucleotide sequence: TGTGCCAGCAGCCTTTTCAACGGCAATGAGCAGTTCTTC.